This T cell receptor beta chain stems from a study of OX40 agonist ivuxolimab in advanced cancers. Study at large: Cancers in dose escalation were hepatocellular, melanoma, renal cell and head and neck. There were three patients with partial responses, one having hepatocellular carcinoma and two cutaneous melanoma.

Patients had blood sampled at baseline and again on cycle 4 day 1 and cycle 7 day 1. V shed 3 bases and J shed 5 bases, with 7 bases lying between them. CDR1 and CDR2 (germline): MGHRA, YSYEKL. There are 12 residues in the CDR3. Using immunoSEQ multiplex PCR, the repertoire was profiled, and TCRdb retains in-frame clones only, with some absent. Of 70,000 to 75,000 clones listed, 70% to 85% are singletons. Study-wide results and limits: On average, CD8+ T cells showed a greater number of expanded clones than CD4+.

Note on this clone: What it recognizes is unknown.

The chain recombines TRBV4-1 with TRBJ1-2; TRBD1 is a possible D gene (5 bases). The clonotype comes from an adult with an advanced solid tumor such as melanoma, head and neck, liver or kidney cancer. The starting material was CD4+ or CD8+ T cells sorted from blood, obtained in a trial of the OX40 agonist ivuxolimab. CDR3 DNA sequence: TGCGCCAGCAGCCATGGGACTTATGGCTACACCTTC. It is translated as CASSHGTYGYTF.